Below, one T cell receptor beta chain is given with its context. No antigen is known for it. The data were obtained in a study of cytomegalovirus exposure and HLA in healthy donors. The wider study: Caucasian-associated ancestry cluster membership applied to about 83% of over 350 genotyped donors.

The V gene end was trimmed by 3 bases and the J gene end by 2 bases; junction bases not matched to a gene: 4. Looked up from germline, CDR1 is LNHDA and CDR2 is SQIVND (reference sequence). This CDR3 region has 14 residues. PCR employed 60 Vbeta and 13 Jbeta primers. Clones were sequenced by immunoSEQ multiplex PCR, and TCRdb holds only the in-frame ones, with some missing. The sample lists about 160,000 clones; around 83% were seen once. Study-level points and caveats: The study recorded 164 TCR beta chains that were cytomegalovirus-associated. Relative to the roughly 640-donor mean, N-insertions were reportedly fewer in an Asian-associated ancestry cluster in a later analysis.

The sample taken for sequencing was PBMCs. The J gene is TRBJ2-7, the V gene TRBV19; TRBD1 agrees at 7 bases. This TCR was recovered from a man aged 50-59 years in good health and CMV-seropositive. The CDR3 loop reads CASSIRQGAYEQYF. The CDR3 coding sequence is TGTGCCAGTAGTATCAGACAGGGAGCCTACGAGCAGTACTTC. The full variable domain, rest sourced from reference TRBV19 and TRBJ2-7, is DGGITQSPKYLFRKEGQNVTLSCEQNLNHDAMYWYRQDPGQGLRLIYYSQIVNDFQKGDIAEGYSVSREKKESFPLTVTSAQKNPTAFYLCASSIRQGAYEQYFGPGTRLTVT.